The 22 T cell receptor beta chains below come from one sample, sequenced in a study of T cells in Graves' hyperthyroidism and ophthalmopathy. Template material for amplifying TCR beta CDR3 regions consisted of RNA transcripts. Using the HTBI primer set, a first-round RT-PCR was run on the TCR CDR3. TCRdb re-analysed the multiplex PCR reads in MiXCR, keeping a single row per CDR3 protein. The sample contains fewer than 550,000 distinct CDR3 sequences, approximately 14% of which appear only once. The sample comprised blood. These receptors originate from a woman younger than 35 with Graves' hyperthyroidism.

This clonotype was observed at least ten times. CDR3 sequence: CASKDNSGANVLTF. The CDR3 nucleotides read TGTGCCAGCAAGGACAACTCTGGGGCCAACGTCCTGACTTTC. V gene TRBV28 combines with J gene TRBJ2-6, with TRBD1 as a possible D gene (5 bases). The V gene lost 7 bases and the J gene lost 0 bases, with 7 bases spanning the gap. CDR1 is MDHEN and CDR2 is SYDVKM in the germline V gene. The CDR3 length is 14 residues.

On this clonotype itself: A read error may be the cause here, since a much bigger clone is one base away. The J gene is TRBJ2-7, the V gene TRBV12-3 or TRBV12-4, with 7 bases aligning to TRBD2. This CDR3 comprises 16 residues. CDR3 sequence: CASSFIWGEGLHEQCF. CDR3 sequence (DNA): TGTGCCAGCAGTTTTATCTGGGGGGAGGGGCTCCACGAGCAGTGCTTC.

This clonotype was observed a handful of times. The chain uses TRBV19 and TRBJ2-1, with 10 positions matching TRBD2. The V gene's germline CDR1 is LNHDA and CDR2 SQIVND (reference sequence). The V segment lost 3 bases and the J segment 8 bases; nucleotides outside the gene matches: 7. The CDR3 length is 15 residues. CDR3 amino acids: CASSIETSGSDEQFF. CDR3 in DNA: TGTGCCAGTAGTATCGAGACTAGCGGGTCCGATGAGCAGTTCTTC.

This chain connects TRBV9 to TRBJ2-1, with D tentatively TRBD1 or TRBD2 (5 bases each). V was pared by 3 bases and J by 6 bases, with 13 bases between. The CDR3 has 14 amino acids. Germline CDR1 SGDLS, CDR2 YYNGEE. The CDR3 DNA follows: TGTGCCAGCAGCGCCTCGGGGACGGGCAATGAGCAGTTCTTC. Translated: CASSASGTGNEQFF.

This clonotype was seen many times. This chain joins TRBV2 and TRBJ2-7, with D possibly TRBD1 on 5 matching bases. This CDR3 region has 15 residues. Between the trimmed V and J ends, which lost 7 bases and 2 bases, there was a span of 18 bases. Germline CDR1 is SNHLY and CDR2 is FYNNEI. CDR3 nucleotide sequence: TGTGCCAGCAAGCCCCGTGCTGCAGGGCCCTACGAGCAGTACTTC. Its protein product is CASKPRAAGPYEQYF.

As regards this clonotype: A much larger clone differs from this one at a single base, so this may be a read error. This CDR3 fails to terminate in the conserved phenylalanine or tryptophan, so it likely reflects a read error. This chain uses TRBV20-1 with TRBJ1-4; D is unclear. V was clipped by 3 bases and J by 4 bases, with 9 bases between them. Per germline, CDR1 DFQATT and CDR2 SNEGSKA (reference sequence). The CDR3 has 13 amino acids. CDR3 nucleotides: TGCAGTGCTAGGAGTCAGAATAATGAAAAACTGTTTTGT. This translates into CSARSQNNEKLFC.

In its sample, this clonotype was seen many times. V usage is TRBV20-1 and J usage is TRBJ2-5, with unresolved D. V was cut by 3 bases and J by 2 bases, with 10 bases left in between. Germline loops: CDR1 DFQATT, CDR2 SNEGSKA (reference sequence). The CDR3 spans 13 residues. The CDR3 region is CSASFPGQETQYF. The CDR3 DNA is TGCAGTGCTAGTTTCCCCGGGCAAGAGACCCAGTACTTC.

This clonotype was recorded at least ten times. The rearrangement uses TRBV5-1 and TRBJ2-7; 11 bases line up with TRBD2. Trimming removed 4 bases from V and 3 bases from J; junction bases left unmatched: 3. The CDR3 covers 14 residues. The V gene's germline CDR1 is SGHRS and CDR2 YFSETQ. In DNA, the CDR3 is TGCGCCAGCAGCAGCGGGACTAGCGGCTACGAGCAGTACTTC. This sequence encodes CASSSGTSGYEQYF. Supplemented by reference TRBV5-1 and TRBJ2-7, the full variable domain reads KAGVTQTPRYLIKTRGQQVTLSCSPISGHRSVSWYQQTPGQGLQFLFEYFSETQRNKGNFPGRFSGRQFSNSRSEMNVSTLELGDSALYLCASSSGTSGYEQYFGPGTRLTVT.

This clonotype was picked up many times. The rearrangement links TRBV4-1 to TRBJ2-5; D possibly corresponds to TRBD2 (5 bases). Germline V gives CDR1 MGHRA, CDR2 YSYEKL. Trimming stripped 1 base from V and 0 bases from J, with 6 bases between. The CDR3 length is 14 residues. DNA of the CDR3: TGCGCCAGCAGCCAAGGGACTTACCAAGAGACCCAGTACTTC. Translating it yields CASSQGTYQETQYF.

This clonotype has ten or more counts. The V and J genes are TRBV2 and TRBJ2-4; no clear D gene. This CDR3 has 14 residues. V dropped 6 bases and J dropped 0 bases, with 9 bases sitting between them. Germline values: CDR1 SNHLY, CDR2 FYNNEI. Here the CDR3 reads CASRQSLAKNIQYF. The DNA of the CDR3 is TGTGCCAGCAGACAGAGTCTAGCCAAAAACATTCAGTACTTC.

On this clonotype itself: A much bigger clone sits one base away, suggesting this may be a read error. The rearrangement uses TRBV7-6 and TRBJ1-1, with D unclear. This CDR3 is 13 amino acids long. CDR1 is SGHVS, CDR2 FNYEAQ, per germline. CDR3 DNA sequence: TGTGCCGGCAGCTCTAAGATGAACACTGAAGCTTTCTTT. This codes for CAGSSKMNTEAFF.

This clonotype was counted at least ten times. The chain couples TRBV28 to TRBJ2-7; D is uncertain. With 5 bases removed from V and 7 bases from J, the gap between germline ends came to 15 bases. CDR1 is MDHEN, CDR2 SYDVKM, per germline. This CDR3 is 13 amino acids long. The CDR3 protein is CASSPPARREQYF. The CDR3 nucleotides are TGTGCCAGCAGTCCCCCCGCTCGACGAGAGCAGTACTTC.

This sequence joins TRBV20-1 and TRBJ1-2; D is uncertain. V lost 6 bases, J lost 7 bases, and 18 bases lay in between. Germline-derived CDR1 and CDR2 are DFQATT and SNEGSKA (reference sequence). CDR3 length: 13 amino acids. The DNA of the CDR3 is TGCAGTGCCCGCACTGGGAGTTTGTCTGGCTACACCTTC. It encodes CSARTGSLSGYTF.

This clonotype appeared many times. The chain employs TRBV2 and TRBJ1-4; D unresolved. The germline V and J ends were trimmed by 0 bases and 5 bases, with 10 bases remaining between them. The CDR3 extends over 15 amino acids. Germline V lookup: CDR1 SNHLY, CDR2 FYNNEI. CDR3: CASSEALGPNEKLFF. CDR3 DNA sequence: TGTGCCAGCAGTGAAGCCTTGGGCCCAAATGAAAAACTGTTTTTT.

This clonotype occurred many times. The rearrangement uses TRBV6-1 and TRBJ1-1, with 9 bases that match TRBD1. Germline V gives CDR1 MNHNS, CDR2 SASEGT. This CDR3 contains 16 residues. J lost 5 bases, V lost 9 bases, and 16 bases had no gene match. The CDR3 protein is CASPGTVGQGNTEAFF. The CDR3 region has the DNA TGTGCCAGTCCTGGAACGGTGGGACAGGGAAATACTGAAGCTTTCTTT.

This chain joins TRBV27 and TRBJ2-1; no clear D. Per germline, CDR1 MNHEY and CDR2 SMNVEV (reference sequence). The CDR3 spans 15 residues. V gave up 3 bases and J gave up 0 bases, with 9 bases separating them. The CDR3 is CASSLDPSSYNEQFF. The CDR3 coding sequence is TGTGCCAGCAGTTTGGATCCGAGCTCCTACAATGAGCAGTTCTTC.

Worth noting for this clonotype: The junction shows a germline mismatch at one end, possibly a read error. J is TRBJ1-5 and V is TRBV12-3 or TRBV12-4; 8 nucleotides agree with TRBD1. The CDR3 runs to 16 residues. CDR3 sequence (DNA): TGTGCCGGCAGCACAGACAGGGGCCAGTGGGGTCAGCCCCAGCATTTT. This translates into CAGSTDRGQWGQPQHF.

The chain recombines TRBV12-3 or TRBV12-4 with TRBJ1-3; D is unresolved. This CDR3 contains 16 residues. The germline V and J ends were trimmed by 3 bases and 0 bases, with 12 bases remaining between them. CDR3 loop: CASSLNSADSGNTIYF. DNA of the CDR3: TGTGCCAGCAGTTTGAACAGCGCTGACTCTGGAAACACCATATATTTT.

This clonotype was recorded once. The gene calls are TRBV19 and TRBJ1-2; D unclear. The CDR3 runs to 14 residues. The germline CDR1 and CDR2 sequences are LNHDA and SQIVND (reference sequence). The V end lost 3 bases, the J end lost 4 bases, and 12 bases lay between the germline ends. The CDR3, as DNA: TGTGCCAGTAGTATTCTAGGGTACGGCTATGGCTACACCTTC. It yields the protein CASSILGYGYGYTF.

The CDR3 nucleotides read TGTGCCAGCAGCTTAGCGTTCCGCGGGGGACCATACAATGAGCAGTTCTTC. The encoded protein is CASSLAFRGGPYNEQFF. The rearrangement uses TRBV7-6 and TRBJ2-1, with 7 bases that match TRBD2. The V segment lost 0 bases and the J segment 4 bases; nucleotides outside the gene matches: 9. Germline CDR1 reads SGHVS; CDR2 reads FNYEAQ. This CDR3 is 17 amino acids long.

This chain joins TRBV4-3 and TRBJ2-7; the match to TRBD1 covers 8 bases. This CDR3 comprises 15 residues. V shed 1 base, J shed 5 bases, and the junction held 7 bases outside the gene matches. Germline V gives CDR1 LGHNA, CDR2 YSLEER. The CDR3 here is CASSQVGDRSHEQYF. The CDR3 nucleotides are TGCGCCAGCAGCCAAGTTGGGGACAGGTCCCACGAGCAGTACTTC.

This chain links TRBV19 with TRBJ2-7; 14 positions agree with TRBD2. CDR3 length: 15 residues. V dropped 5 bases and J dropped 6; count of bases not matched to a gene: 6. Germline V gene lookup returns CDR1 LNHDA and CDR2 SQIVND (reference sequence). This CDR3 reads CASSGGLAGVGEQYF. CDR3 DNA: TGTGCCAGTAGTGGGGGACTAGCGGGAGTGGGCGAGCAGTACTTC.